This T cell receptor (beta chain) emerged from a study of T cells expressing NK-cell markers. TCRdb reprocessed the 5' RACE reads, with one entry per CDR3 protein and no DNA. Its table records about 430,000 distinct CDR3 sequences. CDR1 and CDR2 (germline): SGHAT, FQNNGV. CDR3 size: 15 residues. The sequence was obtained from a woman in her forties or fifties in good health. The chain has TRBV11-2 and TRBJ2-2; the D call of TRBD1 rests on TCRdb alone, since no DNA is present to check it. Sequenced material: blood T cells: a sorted CD56 or NKG2C T cell subset, CD4+ or CD8+ T cells, or bulk PBMC T cells (not recorded which). The CDR3 protein is CASSRDRPQAGELFF.